This T cell receptor beta chain was captured by sequencing in a study of blood T cells in healthy people across ages. This clonotype has more than one count but fewer than ten. PCR was performed a second time for roughly 7 to 11 cycles using a sample-barcoded 5' primer and a J-beta primer mix. TCRdb re-analysed the 5' RACE reads in MiXCR, keeping a single row per CDR3 protein. The table records about 800,000 distinct CDR3 sequences, about 25% of them present only once. This CDR3 spans 15 amino acids. V lost 3 bases to trimming and J lost 7 bases; unmatched junction nucleotides: 5. Germline V gene sequence: CDR1 SGDLS, CDR2 YYNGEE. Each sample had at least 6.5 million PBMCs isolated. These data also formed part of another study, on T cells of mothers and their children.

Sequencing was done on a sample of blood. J is TRBJ1-6 and V is TRBV9; 9 positions agree with TRBD1. The sequence was obtained from a boy aged 5-17 years in good health. CDR3 sequence: CASSATGGGNSPLHF. CDR3 coding DNA: TGTGCCAGCAGCGCGACAGGGGGGGGGAATTCACCCCTCCACTTT.